Listed here are 31 T cell receptor beta chains from one sample, sequenced in a study of cytomegalovirus exposure and HLA in healthy donors. Researchers ran the PCR with 60 Vbeta and 13 Jbeta primers. TCRdb's copy holds only in-frame clones and misses some; the assay was immunoSEQ multiplex PCR. The table shows roughly 120,000 clones, with 75% to 85% occurring only once. What was sequenced was PBMCs. These receptor sequences come from a man in his thirties or forties in good health and CMV-seronegative.

This clone was seen once. V and J are TRBV7-7 and TRBJ2-1; 7 nucleotides line up with TRBD1. This CDR3 contains 15 residues. J gave up 4 bases and V 5 bases, and 8 bases lay outside the gene matches. Germline V lookup: CDR1 SSHAT, CDR2 FNYEAQ (reference sequence). CDR3 in DNA: TGTGCCAGCAGCGCCGACAGGGCCCGATACAATGAGCAGTTCTTC. Protein: CASSADRARYNEQFF. Full variable domain (remainder filled in from reference TRBV7-7 and TRBJ2-1): GAGVSQSPRYKVTKRGQDVTLRCDPISSHATLYWYQQALGQGPEFLTYFNYEAQPDKSGLPSDRFSAERPEGSISTLTIQRTEQRDSAMYRCASSADRARYNEQFFGPGTRLTVL.

This clone was counted a few times. The chain uses TRBV19 and TRBJ1-1; a possible D gene is TRBD1 (6 bases). The CDR3 extends over 14 amino acids. In germline, CDR1 is LNHDA, CDR2 SQIVND (reference sequence). V gave up 7 bases and J gave up 3 bases, with 15 bases separating them. The CDR3 loop is CASMSGAGDTEAFF. CDR3 bases: TGTGCCAGTATGTCAGGGGCGGGAGACACTGAAGCTTTCTTT. Full variable domain (missing parts from reference TRBV19 and TRBJ1-1): DGGITQSPKYLFRKEGQNVTLSCEQNLNHDAMYWYRQDPGQGLRLIYYSQIVNDFQKGDIAEGYSVSREKKESFPLTVTSAQKNPTAFYLCASMSGAGDTEAFFGQGTRLTVV.

V gene TRBV6-5 combines with J gene TRBJ2-1; 7 nucleotides line up with TRBD1. V lost 7 bases to trimming and J lost 8 bases; unmatched junction nucleotides: 14. This CDR3 has 15 residues. The germline CDR1 and CDR2 sequences are MNHEY and SVGAGI. CDR3 amino acids: CASNHRDSATHEQFF. CDR3 DNA: TGTGCCAGCAATCACCGGGACAGTGCGACCCATGAGCAGTTCTTC.

The chain carries TRBV10-1 and TRBJ2-5; 7 bases agree with TRBD1. CDR3 length equals 13 residues. Germline V CDR1 and CDR2: WNHNN, SYGVQD (reference sequence). Germline trimming cut 5 bases from V and 2 bases from J; bases unmatched to any gene: 2. In DNA, the CDR3 is TGCGCCAGCAGTCCGGGACAGCAAGAGACCCAGTACTTC. This gives the protein CASSPGQQETQYF.

This rearrangement joins TRBV6-5 to TRBJ2-2, with D uncertain. Trimming removed 6 bases at V and 5 bases at J, with 7 bases between. This CDR3 comprises 12 residues. The V gene's germline CDR1 is MNHEY and CDR2 SVGAGI. The CDR3 DNA sequence: TGTGCCAGCAGCCTCGGGACCGGGGAGCTGTTTTTT. The encoded protein is CASSLGTGELFF.

This clone was seen more than once but under ten times. The chain uses TRBV28 and TRBJ1-1; 11 bases match TRBD1. The CDR3 is made up of 14 amino acids. Trimming at V came to 4 bases and at J to 3 bases, leaving 1 base not matched to a gene. Looked up from germline, CDR1 is MDHEN and CDR2 is SYDVKM. CDR3 sequence reads: CASSSGQGDTEAFF. CDR3 DNA: TGTGCCAGCAGTTCGGGACAGGGGGACACTGAAGCTTTCTTT.

This clone occurred once. The chain uses TRBV19 and TRBJ2-1; maybe TRBD2 (5 bases). Trimming cost V 3 bases and J 0 bases, with 9 bases left between them. Germline CDR1 LNHDA, CDR2 SQIVND (reference sequence). The CDR3 loop spans 15 amino acids. In nucleotides, the CDR3 is TGTGCCAGTAGTATGACGGGAACCTCCTACAATGAGCAGTTCTTC. Protein product: CASSMTGTSYNEQFF.

This clone has only one observation. The rearrangement joins TRBV18 to TRBJ2-6; 11 nucleotides match TRBD1. This CDR3 region has 18 residues. Losses at the gene ends were 6 bases for V and 0 bases for J; bases not matched to a gene: 7. CDR1 and CDR2 (germline): KGHSH, LQKENI. The CDR3 DNA sequence: TGTGCCAGCTCTGTTCGGACAGGGGGCGCCTCTGGGGCCAACGTCCTGACTTTC. It is translated as CASSVRTGGASGANVLTF.

This clone was found a few times. The chain employs TRBV7-6 and TRBJ1-5, with a possible D match to TRBD1 (6 bases). The CDR3 length is 15 residues. Germline CDR1 reads SGHVS; CDR2 reads FNYEAQ. Between the trimmed V and J ends, which lost 2 bases and 6 bases, there was a span of 14 bases. The CDR3 loop reads CASSLLSGAGQPQHF. The CDR3 DNA follows: TGTGCCAGCAGCTTATTATCAGGGGCAGGTCAGCCCCAGCATTTT.

In nucleotides, the CDR3 is TGTGCCAGCAGTTTGGACCAGGGTGTTGGGAACACCATATATTTT. Encoded protein: CASSLDQGVGNTIYF. The J gene is TRBJ1-3, the V gene TRBV6-5, with D maybe TRBD1 (5 bases). The length of the CDR3 is 15 residues. CDR1 is MNHEY and CDR2 is SVGAGI in the germline V gene. V was trimmed by 4 bases and J by 7 bases, leaving 17 bases between them.

The chain carries TRBV29-1 and TRBJ2-7; D is unclear. V lost 6 bases to trimming and J lost 0 bases, with 9 bases between them. This CDR3 contains 12 residues. Germline CDR1 is SQVTM and CDR2 is ANQGSEA. The CDR3 DNA reads as TGCAGCGTAGCTGAAAACTCCTACGAGCAGTACTTC. Translation: CSVAENSYEQYF.

The chain has TRBV30 and TRBJ2-7; 7 bases map to TRBD2. V was pared by 1 base and J by 2 bases, with 8 bases of the junction left unmatched. This CDR3 region has 15 residues. Germline V gives CDR1 GTSNPN, CDR2 SVGIG (reference sequence). CDR3: CAWSATRDYPYEQYF. The CDR3 nucleotides are TGTGCCTGGAGTGCGACACGGGACTATCCCTACGAGCAGTACTTC.

A single count supports this clone. The gene calls are TRBV18 and TRBJ2-4; 12 nucleotides align to TRBD2. The CDR3 length is 19 residues. Germline CDR1 is KGHSH and CDR2 is LQKENI. The trim removed 3 bases at V and 5 bases at J, leaving 14 bases unmatched. This CDR3 is CASSPGLAGFPPGQNIQYF. The CDR3 DNA sequence: TGTGCCAGCTCACCTGGACTAGCGGGATTCCCTCCAGGCCAAAACATTCAGTACTTC.

The chain has TRBV7-9 and TRBJ2-1; 10 bases fit TRBD2. The CDR3 is 15 amino acids. The junction had 3 bases not matched to a gene; V was cut back by 0 bases and J by 7 bases. CDR1 SEHNR and CDR2 FQNEAQ come from the germline V gene (reference sequence). DNA of the CDR3: TGTGCCAGCAGCTTAGCAAGGACTAGCGGAAATGAGCAGTTCTTC. Residues: CASSLARTSGNEQFF.

The rearrangement links TRBV2 to TRBJ2-7; D might be TRBD2 (5 bases). V lost 7 bases to trimming and J lost 3 bases, with 16 bases between them. The CDR3 runs 14 residues. CDR1 SNHLY and CDR2 FYNNEI come from the germline V gene. Here the CDR3 reads CASIQEESFYEQYF. The DNA for the CDR3 is TGTGCCAGCATCCAGGAGGAAAGCTTCTACGAGCAGTACTTC.

The chain links TRBV7-9 to TRBJ2-5, with D perhaps matching TRBD2 (5 bases). Trimming took off 4 bases at V and 3 bases at J, with 18 bases between the two ends. This CDR3 spans 16 amino acids. Germline CDR1 SEHNR, CDR2 FQNEAQ (reference sequence). The CDR3 here is CASSSSFRALEETQYF. The CDR3 DNA reads as TGTGCCAGCAGCTCTAGCTTTAGGGCTCTAGAAGAGACCCAGTACTTC.

V and J are TRBV28 and TRBJ1-2; D gene uncertain. In germline, CDR1 is MDHEN, CDR2 SYDVKM. Trimming removed 6 bases at V and 5 bases at J, with 10 bases between. The CDR3 contains 12 residues. The chain's CDR3 is CASSSGRYGYTF. In DNA, the CDR3 is TGTGCCAGCAGCTCCGGTCGGTATGGCTACACCTTC.

The genes are TRBV9 and TRBJ2-1; the D gene is possibly TRBD2 (5 bases). Trimming cost V 1 base and J 5 bases, with 13 bases left between them. Germline CDR1 SGDLS, CDR2 YYNGEE. This CDR3 comprises 15 residues. CDR3 amino acids: CASSVTAVSDNEQFF. The CDR3, as DNA: TGTGCCAGCAGCGTAACAGCGGTAAGCGACAATGAGCAGTTCTTC.

The genes are TRBV5-6 and TRBJ2-5; 8 positions match TRBD1. Trimming cost V 4 bases and J 3 bases; bases outside gene matches: 5. The CDR3 totals 14 residues. Germline CDR1 and CDR2: SGHDT and YYEEEE. The CDR3 here is CASSSPTGEETQYF. CDR3 bases: TGTGCCAGCAGCAGCCCGACAGGGGAAGAGACCCAGTACTTC. The entire variable domain, with the rest obtained from reference TRBV5-6 and TRBJ2-5, is as follows: DAGVTQSPTHLIKTRGQQVTLRCSPKSGHDTVSWYQQALGQGPQFIFQYYEEEERQRGNFPDRFSGHQFPNYSSELNVNALLLGDSALYLCASSSPTGEETQYFGPGTRLLVL.

The chain has TRBV7-9 and TRBJ1-6; D may be TRBD1 (6 bases). CDR1 SEHNR and CDR2 FQNEAQ come from the germline V gene (reference sequence). V gave up 6 bases and J gave up 11 bases, with 17 bases separating them. The CDR3 runs 14 residues. The CDR3 DNA reads as TGTGCCAGCAGTACAGGGTCCGAGAGGGCACCCCTCCACTTT. It encodes CASSTGSERAPLHF.

This rearrangement joins TRBV4-1 to TRBJ1-1, with a possible D match to TRBD1 (5 bases). Germline V gene lookup returns CDR1 MGHRA and CDR2 YSYEKL. CDR3 length: 15 residues. Trimming left V 1 base short and J 4 bases short, with 13 bases between. CDR3 DNA: TGCGCCAGCAGCCAAGTGGGGGGGATGGGCACTGAAGCTTTCTTT. Its protein is CASSQVGGMGTEAFF.

V and J are TRBV11-3 and TRBJ2-7; the match to TRBD2 covers 9 bases. CDR1 and CDR2 from the germline V gene are SGHNT and YENEEA. V dropped 5 bases and J dropped 5; count of bases not matched to a gene: 13. This CDR3 is built from 16 residues. Here the CDR3 reads CASSPWEAGGLDEQYF. DNA for the CDR3: TGTGCCAGCAGCCCCTGGGAAGCGGGAGGACTTGACGAGCAGTACTTC.

This sequence joins TRBV7-9 and TRBJ2-5; a possible D gene is TRBD1 (5 bases). In germline, CDR1 is SEHNR, CDR2 FQNEAQ (reference sequence). The CDR3 is made up of 14 amino acids. V shed 2 bases and J shed 0 bases, with 7 bases lying between them. The CDR3 loop is CASSLSGHQETQYF. Here the CDR3 DNA reads TGTGCCAGCAGCTTATCAGGGCACCAAGAGACCCAGTACTTC.

The chain has TRBV29-1 and TRBJ2-1; 8 bases are shared with TRBD2. Trimming took 7 bases from V and 7 from J; bases not matched to a gene: 6. CDR1 SQVTM and CDR2 ANQGSEA come from the germline V gene. CDR3 size: 12 residues. CDR3 nucleotides: TGCAGCGCCCTGGCTAGCGGGAATGAGCAGTTCTTC. This sequence encodes CSALASGNEQFF.

The rearrangement uses TRBV7-9 and TRBJ1-5; no clear D gene. Germline CDR1 and CDR2: SEHNR and FQNEAQ (reference sequence). The CDR3 length is 13 residues. With 3 bases removed from V and 6 bases from J, the gap between germline ends came to 9 bases. The CDR3 DNA sequence: TGTGCCAGCAGCTTTACGGGGATTCAGCCCCAGCATTTT. Protein sequence: CASSFTGIQPQHF.

The chain couples TRBV1 to TRBJ2-5; the DNA was not used to check the table's D call, TRBD2. TRBV1 is assigned pseudogene status. The length of the CDR3 is 22 residues. The CDR3 here is CTSSQPLTGTPNGTSGQETQYF. Here the CDR3 DNA reads TGCACCAGCAGCCAACCTCTAACCGGGACCCCGAACGGGACTAGCGGACAAGAGACCCAGTACTTC.

The chain links TRBV6-1 to TRBJ1-5; TRBD1 agrees at 7 bases. Trimming at V came to 6 bases and at J to 4 bases, leaving 6 bases not matched to a gene. Germline lookup yields CDR1 MNHNS and CDR2 SASEGT. This CDR3 is 14 amino acids long. The CDR3 reads CASRWGTDNQPQHF. The CDR3, as DNA: TGTGCCAGCAGGTGGGGGACAGATAATCAGCCCCAGCATTTT.

V is TRBV19 and J is TRBJ2-1; 10 bases map to TRBD2. The V gene's germline CDR1 is LNHDA and CDR2 SQIVND (reference sequence). V trimming: 10 bases; J trimming: 3 bases; junction bases outside the gene matches: 6. This CDR3 region has 14 residues. The CDR3 DNA reads as TGTGCCACCAATCCTAGCGGGAGCTACAATGAGCAGTTCTTC. It translates to CATNPSGSYNEQFF.

The V gene is TRBV6-5, the J gene TRBJ2-1; tentatively, D is TRBD2 (5 bases). Per the germline V gene, CDR1 is MNHEY and CDR2 is SVGAGI. Trimming shortened V by 2 bases and J by 10 bases, and 21 bases separated the two germline ends. The CDR3 loop spans 16 amino acids. This chain's CDR3 is CASSYLRRRGTGEQFF. CDR3 sequence (DNA): TGTGCCAGCAGTTACCTGCGGCGGCGTGGCACGGGGGAGCAGTTCTTC.

V usage is TRBV28 and J usage is TRBJ2-7; TRBD1 aligns across 9 bases. This CDR3 has 15 residues. Unmatched junction bases numbered 13, after V lost 7 bases and J lost 6 bases. Germline lookup yields CDR1 MDHEN and CDR2 SYDVKM. CDR3 protein: CASTRRDREAAEQYF. The CDR3 nucleotides are TGTGCCAGCACGCGCAGGGACAGGGAAGCGGCCGAGCAGTACTTC.

V usage is TRBV9 and J usage is TRBJ1-4, with unresolved D. Germline V gene sequence: CDR1 SGDLS, CDR2 YYNGEE. This CDR3 is 17 amino acids long. Trimming shortened V by 0 bases and J by 0 bases, and 12 bases separated the two germline ends. For the CDR3, the DNA is TGTGCCAGCAGCGTAGAGGGAGTGCTTGCAACTAATGAAAAACTGTTTTTT. This sequence encodes CASSVEGVLATNEKLFF.